The clone carrying this TCR beta chain was seen repeatedly, ten times or more. This entry comes from a study of blood T cells in healthy people across ages. The second PCR ran roughly 7 to 12 cycles with a sample-barcoded 5' primer and J-beta primers. TCRdb re-derived calls from the 5' RACE reads in MiXCR, one entry per CDR3 protein. The table includes some 1.5 million distinct CDR3 sequences, 25% to 30% detected once. The receptor's source is a woman aged 25 to 45 in good health. Source material: blood.

This CDR3 reads CSARALAGAGKNIQYF. The CDR3 nucleotides are TGCAGTGCTAGAGCTCTGGCAGGGGCAGGCAAAAACATTCAGTACTTC. The chain couples TRBV20-1 to TRBJ2-4, with D perhaps matching TRBD1 (6 bases). The V end lost 1 base, the J end lost 3 bases, and 16 bases lay between the germline ends. The CDR3 spans 16 residues. The germline gives CDR1 DFQATT, CDR2 SNEGSKA (reference sequence).